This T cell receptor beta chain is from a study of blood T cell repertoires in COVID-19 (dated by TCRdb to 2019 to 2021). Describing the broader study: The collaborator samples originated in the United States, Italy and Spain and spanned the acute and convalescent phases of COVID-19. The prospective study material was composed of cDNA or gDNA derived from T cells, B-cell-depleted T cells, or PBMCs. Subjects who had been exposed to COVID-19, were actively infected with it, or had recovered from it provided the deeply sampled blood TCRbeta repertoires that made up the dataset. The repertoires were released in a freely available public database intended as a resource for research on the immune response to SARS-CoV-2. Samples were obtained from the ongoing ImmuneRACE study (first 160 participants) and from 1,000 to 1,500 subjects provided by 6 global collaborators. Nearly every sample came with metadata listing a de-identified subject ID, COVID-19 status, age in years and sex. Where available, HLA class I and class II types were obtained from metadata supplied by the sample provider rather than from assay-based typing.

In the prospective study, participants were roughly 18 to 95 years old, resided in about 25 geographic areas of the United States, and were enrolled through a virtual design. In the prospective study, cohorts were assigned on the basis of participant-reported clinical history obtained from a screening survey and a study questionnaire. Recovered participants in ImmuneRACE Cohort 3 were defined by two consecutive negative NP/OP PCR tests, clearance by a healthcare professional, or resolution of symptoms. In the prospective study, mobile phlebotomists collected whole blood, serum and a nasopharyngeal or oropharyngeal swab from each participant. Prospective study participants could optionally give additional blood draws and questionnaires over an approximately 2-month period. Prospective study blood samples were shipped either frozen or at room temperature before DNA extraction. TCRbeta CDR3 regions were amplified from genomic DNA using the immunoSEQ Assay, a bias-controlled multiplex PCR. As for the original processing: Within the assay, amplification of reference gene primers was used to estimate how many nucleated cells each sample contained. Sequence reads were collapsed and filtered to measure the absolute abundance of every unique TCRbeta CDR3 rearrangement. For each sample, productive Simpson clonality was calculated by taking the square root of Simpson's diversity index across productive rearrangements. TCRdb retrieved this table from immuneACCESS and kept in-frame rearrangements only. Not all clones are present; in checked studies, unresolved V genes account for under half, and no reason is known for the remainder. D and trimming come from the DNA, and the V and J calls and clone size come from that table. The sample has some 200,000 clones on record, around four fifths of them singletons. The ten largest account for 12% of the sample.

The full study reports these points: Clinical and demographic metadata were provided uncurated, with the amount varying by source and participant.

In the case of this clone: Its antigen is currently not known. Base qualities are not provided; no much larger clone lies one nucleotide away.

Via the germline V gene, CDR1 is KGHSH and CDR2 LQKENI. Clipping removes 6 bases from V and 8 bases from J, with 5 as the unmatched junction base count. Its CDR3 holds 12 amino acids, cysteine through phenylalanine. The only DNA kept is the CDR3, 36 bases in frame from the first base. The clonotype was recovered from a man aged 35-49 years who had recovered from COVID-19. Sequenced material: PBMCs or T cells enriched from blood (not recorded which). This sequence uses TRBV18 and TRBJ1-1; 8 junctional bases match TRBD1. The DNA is TGTGCCAGCTCTCCGGACAGGGTGGAAGCTTTCTTT. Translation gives CASSPDRVEAFF.